This paragraph covers one T cell receptor beta chain sequence. No antigen is known for it. One end of the junction is discordant with germline, which a read error may explain. CDR1 and CDR2 (germline): MGHRA, YSYEKL. This CDR3 spans 16 amino acids. The record originates from a study of post-analysis software for immune sequencing data. Findings and limits, study-wide: TRBV segments more frequent in patients than in controls numbered five and included TRBV5-6, TRBV5-1 and TRBV20-1.

Unique molecular identifiers tagged the TCR beta cDNA libraries. The source material, 1 to 10 million T cells, gave rise to approximately 520,000 cDNA molecules. TCRdb re-called the PCR reads through MiXCR, storing one row per CDR3 protein. Seen here are some 890,000 distinct CDR3 sequences, about 53% observed once, and the top ten hold over 4%. This sequence joins TRBV4-1 and TRBJ2-7, with TRBD1 identical over 7 bases. The sequencing sample was made of blood. This sequence was found in a girl aged 10 to 17 with multiple sclerosis. The CDR3 is CVSSQDEGALIYEQYF. CDR3 nucleotide sequence: TGCGTCAGCAGCCAAGATGAGGGGGCCCTGATATACGAGCAGTACTTC.